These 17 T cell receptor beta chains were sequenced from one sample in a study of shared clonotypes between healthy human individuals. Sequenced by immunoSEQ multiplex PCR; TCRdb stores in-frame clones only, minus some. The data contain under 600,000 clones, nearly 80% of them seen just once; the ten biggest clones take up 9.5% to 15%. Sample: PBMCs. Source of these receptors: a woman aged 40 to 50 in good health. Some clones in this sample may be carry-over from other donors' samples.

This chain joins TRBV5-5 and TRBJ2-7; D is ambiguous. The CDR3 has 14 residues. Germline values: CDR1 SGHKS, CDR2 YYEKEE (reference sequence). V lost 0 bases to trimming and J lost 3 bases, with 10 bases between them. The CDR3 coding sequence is TGTGCCAGCAGCTTGGCGGCGGCCTACTACGAGCAGTACTTC. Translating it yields CASSLAAAYYEQYF.

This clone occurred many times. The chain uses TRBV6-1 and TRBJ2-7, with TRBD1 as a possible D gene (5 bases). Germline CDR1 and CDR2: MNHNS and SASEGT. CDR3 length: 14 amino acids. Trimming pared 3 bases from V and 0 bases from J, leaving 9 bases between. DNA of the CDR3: TGTGCCAGCAGTGATACAGGATTCTCCTACGAGCAGTACTTC. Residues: CASSDTGFSYEQYF.

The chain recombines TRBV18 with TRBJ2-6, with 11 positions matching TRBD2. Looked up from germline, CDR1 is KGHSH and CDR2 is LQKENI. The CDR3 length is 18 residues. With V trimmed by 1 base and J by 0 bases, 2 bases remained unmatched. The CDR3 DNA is TGTGCCAGCTCACCACTAGCGGGAGGGCCCTCTGGGGCCAACGTCCTGACTTTC. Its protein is CASSPLAGGPSGANVLTF. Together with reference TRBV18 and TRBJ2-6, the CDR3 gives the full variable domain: NAGVMQNPRHLVRRRGQEARLRCSPMKGHSHVYWYRQLPEEGLKFMVYLQKENIIDESGMPKERFSAEFPKEGPSILRIQQVVRGDSAAYFCASSPLAGGPSGANVLTFGAGSRLTVL.

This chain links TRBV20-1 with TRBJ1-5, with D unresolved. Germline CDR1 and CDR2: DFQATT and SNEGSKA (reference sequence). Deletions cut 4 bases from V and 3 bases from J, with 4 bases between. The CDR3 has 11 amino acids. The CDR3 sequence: CSAMHNQPQHF. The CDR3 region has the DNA TGCAGTGCTATGCACAATCAGCCCCAGCATTTT.

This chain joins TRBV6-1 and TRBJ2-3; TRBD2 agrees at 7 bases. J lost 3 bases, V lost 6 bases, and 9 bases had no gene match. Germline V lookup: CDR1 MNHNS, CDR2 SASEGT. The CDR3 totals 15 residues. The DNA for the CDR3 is TGTGCCAGCAGCCGGTCGCGGGAGAGGACAGATACGCAGTATTTT. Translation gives CASSRSRERTDTQYF.

The CDR3 reads CASSLHPLAGGDYEQYF. CDR3 sequence (DNA): TGTGCCAGCAGCCTCCACCCCCTAGCGGGAGGAGACTACGAGCAGTACTTC. The V call is TRBV7-2, the J call TRBJ2-7; the match to TRBD2 covers 11 bases. The CDR3 has 17 residues. Germline assignment: CDR1 SGHTA and CDR2 FQGNSA. V dropped 5 bases and J dropped 3; count of bases not matched to a gene: 12.

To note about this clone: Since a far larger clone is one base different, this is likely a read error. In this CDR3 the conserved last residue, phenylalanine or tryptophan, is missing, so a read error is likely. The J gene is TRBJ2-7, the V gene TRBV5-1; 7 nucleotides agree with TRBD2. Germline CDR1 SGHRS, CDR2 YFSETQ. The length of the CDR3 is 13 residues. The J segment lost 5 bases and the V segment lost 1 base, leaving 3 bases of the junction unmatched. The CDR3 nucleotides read TGCGCCAGCAGCTTGAACAGCGGGGACGAGCAGTACCTC. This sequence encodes CASSLNSGDEQYL.

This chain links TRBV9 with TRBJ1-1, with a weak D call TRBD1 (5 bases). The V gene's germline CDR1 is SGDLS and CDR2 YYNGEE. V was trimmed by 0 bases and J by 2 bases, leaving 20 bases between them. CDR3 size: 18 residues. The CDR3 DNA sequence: TGTGCCAGCAGCGTAGGAGCTTACGGTTGGGGCAACAACACTGAAGCTTTCTTT. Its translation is CASSVGAYGWGNNTEAFF.

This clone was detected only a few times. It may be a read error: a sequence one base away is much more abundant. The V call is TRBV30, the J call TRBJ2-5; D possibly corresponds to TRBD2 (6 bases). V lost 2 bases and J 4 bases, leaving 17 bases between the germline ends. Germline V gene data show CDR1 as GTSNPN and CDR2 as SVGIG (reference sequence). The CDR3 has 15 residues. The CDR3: CAWSPGRGLRETQYF. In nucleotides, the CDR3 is TGTGCCTGGAGTCCCGGGCGGGGATTGCGAGAGACCCAGTACTTC.

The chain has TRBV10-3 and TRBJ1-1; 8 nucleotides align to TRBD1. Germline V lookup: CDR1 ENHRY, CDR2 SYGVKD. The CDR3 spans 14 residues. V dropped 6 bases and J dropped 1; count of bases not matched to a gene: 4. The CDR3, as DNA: TGTGCCATCAGGGCAGGGGGCGAGAACACTGAAGCTTTCTTT. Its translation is CAIRAGGENTEAFF.

CDR3 sequence (DNA): TGCAGCGGTAGCGGGCACAACTACGAGCAGTACTTC. Protein sequence: CSGSGHNYEQYF. The chain is built from TRBV29-1 and TRBJ2-7; 7 positions match TRBD2. The V gene end was trimmed by 7 bases and the J gene end by 3 bases; junction bases not matched to a gene: 6. The CDR3 spans 12 residues. Germline-derived CDR1 and CDR2 are SQVTM and ANQGSEA.

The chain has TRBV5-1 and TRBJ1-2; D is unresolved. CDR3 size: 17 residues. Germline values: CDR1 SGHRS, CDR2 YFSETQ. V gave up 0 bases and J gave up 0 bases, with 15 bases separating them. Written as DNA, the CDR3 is TGCGCCAGCAGCTTGGTTGCGTCGCGGATTGCTAACTATGGCTACACCTTC. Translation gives CASSLVASRIANYGYTF. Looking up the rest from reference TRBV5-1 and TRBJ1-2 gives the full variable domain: KAGVTQTPRYLIKTRGQQVTLSCSPISGHRSVSWYQQTPGQGLQFLFEYFSETQRNKGNFPGRFSGRQFSNSRSEMNVSTLELGDSALYLCASSLVASRIANYGYTFGSGTRLTVV.

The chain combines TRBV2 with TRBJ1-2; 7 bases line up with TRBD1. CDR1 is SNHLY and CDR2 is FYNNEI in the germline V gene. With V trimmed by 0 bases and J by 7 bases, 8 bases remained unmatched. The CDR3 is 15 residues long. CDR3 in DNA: TGTGCCAGCAGTGAAGCAGGAGGGGGCGCGAGTGGCTACACCTTC. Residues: CASSEAGGGASGYTF.

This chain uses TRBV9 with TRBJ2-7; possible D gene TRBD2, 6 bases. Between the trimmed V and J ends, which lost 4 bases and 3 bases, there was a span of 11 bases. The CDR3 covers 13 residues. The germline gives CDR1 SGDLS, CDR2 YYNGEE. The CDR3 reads CASSPGAYYEQYF. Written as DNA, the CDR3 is TGTGCCAGCAGCCCGGGAGCCTACTACGAGCAGTACTTC. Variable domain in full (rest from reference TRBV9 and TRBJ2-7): DSGVTQTPKHLITATGQRVTLRCSPRSGDLSVYWYQQSLDQGLQFLIQYYNGEERAKGNILERFSAQQFPDLHSELNLSSLELGDSALYFCASSPGAYYEQYFGPGTRLTVT.

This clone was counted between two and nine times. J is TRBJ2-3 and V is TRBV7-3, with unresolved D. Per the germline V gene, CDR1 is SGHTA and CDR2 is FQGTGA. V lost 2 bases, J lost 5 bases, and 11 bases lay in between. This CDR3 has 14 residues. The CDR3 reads CASSLGPQGDTQYF. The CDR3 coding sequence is TGTGCCAGCAGCTTAGGGCCTCAAGGAGATACGCAGTATTTT.

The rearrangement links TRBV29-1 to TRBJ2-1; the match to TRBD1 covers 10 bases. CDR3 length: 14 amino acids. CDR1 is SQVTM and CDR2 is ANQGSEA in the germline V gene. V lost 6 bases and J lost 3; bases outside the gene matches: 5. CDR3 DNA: TGCAGCGTGACCGGGACAGGGGTCTACAATGAGCAGTTCTTC. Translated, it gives CSVTGTGVYNEQFF.

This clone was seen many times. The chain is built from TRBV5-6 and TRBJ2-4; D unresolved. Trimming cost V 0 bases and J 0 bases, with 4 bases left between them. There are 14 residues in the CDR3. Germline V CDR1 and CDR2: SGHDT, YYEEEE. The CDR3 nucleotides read TGTGCCAGCAGCTTGGTTGTAGCCAAAAACATTCAGTACTTC. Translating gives CASSLVVAKNIQYF.